The 32 T cell receptor beta chains presented below share a single source sample, sequenced in a study of blood T cells in healthy people across ages. A second PCR, run for roughly 7 to 11 cycles, used a sample-barcoded 5' primer plus a J-beta primer mix. TCRdb passed the 5' RACE reads through MiXCR, listing each CDR3 protein once. The sample yields 600,000 or so distinct CDR3 sequences, 25% to 35% seen once. What was sequenced was blood. The source is a woman aged 80 or older in good health.

The genes are TRBV20-1 and TRBJ2-5, with 9 positions matching TRBD2. Per the germline V gene, CDR1 is DFQATT and CDR2 is SNEGSKA (reference sequence). The CDR3 covers 17 residues. The ends lost 5 bases at V and 4 bases at J; junction bases unmatched: 17. The CDR3 spells CSAEDFLLAGSGETQYF. Written as DNA, the CDR3 is TGCAGTGCTGAAGACTTCCTGCTAGCGGGGTCGGGAGAGACCCAGTACTTC.

Comment on this clonotype: A much larger clone is a single base away; this may be a read error. V gene TRBV7-2 combines with J gene TRBJ2-1, with D perhaps TRBD2 (6 bases). The better agreement between TRBJ2-7 and the DNA end casts doubt on the J call. Germline CDR1 reads SGHTA; CDR2 reads FQGNSA. CDR3 size: 15 residues. In DNA form, the CDR3 reads TGTGCCAGCAGCTTAGTGAGGACTACCTACAATGAGCAGTACTTC. Protein product: CASSLVRTTYNEQYF.

This clonotype was seen at least ten times. The rearrangement uses TRBV10-3 and TRBJ2-3; D not resolved. This CDR3 region has 12 residues. V lost 7 bases and J lost 2, with 7 bases in between. Germline assignment: CDR1 ENHRY and CDR2 SYGVKD. The CDR3 spells CAIKGTTDTQYF. CDR3 in DNA: TGTGCCATCAAGGGAACCACAGATACGCAGTATTTT.

A few counts support this clonotype. V usage is TRBV29-1 and J usage is TRBJ1-1; 7 positions match TRBD1. The germline CDR1 and CDR2 sequences are SQVTM and ANQGSEA. The CDR3 totals 14 residues. The V segment lost 2 bases and the J segment 5 bases; nucleotides outside the gene matches: 8. CDR3: CSVEWKGARTEAFF. CDR3 nucleotide sequence: TGCAGCGTTGAATGGAAGGGGGCGCGAACTGAAGCTTTCTTT.

This clonotype appeared many times. The J gene is TRBJ2-1, the V gene TRBV7-3, with 8 bases matching TRBD2. Per the germline V gene, CDR1 is SGHTA and CDR2 is FQGTGA. The CDR3 has 13 residues. The V and J ends lost 3 bases and 8 bases, in that order; junction bases with no gene match: 3. The DNA of the CDR3 is TGTGCCAGCAGCTTTTCGGGGGGGGATGAGCAGTTCTTC. This gives the protein CASSFSGGDEQFF.

In its sample, this clonotype was seen many times. This may be a read error, as it is one base from a much larger clone. V is TRBV24-1 and J is TRBJ2-5; 10 bases line up with TRBD1. The CDR3 runs to 14 residues. V lost 9 bases, J lost 11 bases, and 14 bases stayed unmatched. Germline V gene data show CDR1 as KGHDR and CDR2 as SFDVKD. The CDR3 here is CATAGTGAGNEQYF. CDR3 DNA: TGTGCCACCGCCGGGACAGGGGCGGGGAATGAGCAGTACTTC.

The chain recombines TRBV10-2 with TRBJ2-3; 7 nucleotides agree with TRBD2. The CDR3 covers 14 residues. Trimming at V came to 7 bases and at J to 6 bases, leaving 10 bases not matched to a gene. CDR1 is WSHSY, CDR2 SAAADI, per germline. This chain's CDR3 is CASTEAAGPDTQYF. The CDR3 DNA reads TGCGCCAGCACGGAGGCAGCGGGGCCGGATACGCAGTATTTT.

The gene calls are TRBV10-3 and TRBJ2-3, with D perhaps matching TRBD1 (6 bases). Looked up from germline, CDR1 is ENHRY and CDR2 is SYGVKD. V was clipped by 10 bases and J by 2 bases, with 16 bases between them. The CDR3 loop spans 14 amino acids. As DNA, the CDR3 is TGTGCCACCAAGCCGGACAGAACCACAGATACGCAGTATTTT. It encodes CATKPDRTTDTQYF.

This clonotype turned up a few times. The rearrangement links TRBV28 to TRBJ2-1; 8 bases line up with TRBD1. This CDR3 comprises 16 residues. V was clipped by 5 bases and J by 7 bases; unmatched bases: 13. Germline V gives CDR1 MDHEN, CDR2 SYDVKM. The CDR3 sequence: CASSTLPGTGMNEQFF. The CDR3 nucleotides read TGTGCCAGCAGTACTCTCCCCGGGACAGGAATGAATGAGCAGTTCTTC.

CDR3: CSALPSGGVRNEQFF. The DNA of the CDR3 is TGCAGTGCTCTCCCTAGCGGGGGGGTCCGCAATGAGCAGTTCTTC. V is TRBV20-1 and J is TRBJ2-1; 12 bases match TRBD2. V gave up 5 bases and J gave up 6 bases; unmatched junction bases: 8. Germline V gene sequence: CDR1 DFQATT, CDR2 SNEGSKA (reference sequence). This CDR3 comprises 15 residues.

The chain links TRBV5-1 to TRBJ1-6, with D perhaps TRBD1 (6 bases). Germline V CDR1 and CDR2: SGHRS, YFSETQ. V lost 0 bases, J lost 8 bases, and 12 bases lay in between. The length of the CDR3 is 15 residues. Written as DNA, the CDR3 is TGCGCCAGCAGCTTGGGAGGGGGGCAACATTCACCCCTCCACTTT. This translates into CASSLGGGQHSPLHF.

This clonotype was seen ten or more times. The rearrangement uses TRBV6-2 or TRBV6-3 and TRBJ2-5, with 9 positions matching TRBD2. Unmatched junction bases numbered 10, after V lost 5 bases and J lost 6 bases. This CDR3 has 15 amino acids. Germline V gene lookup returns CDR1 MNHEY and CDR2 SVGEGT. The CDR3 bases are TGTGCCAGCAGTAAACCGGGACTAGCAAGGCAGACCCAGTACTTC. Protein product: CASSKPGLARQTQYF.

This clonotype was seen ten or more times. The CDR3 sequence is CASSFETGGNEQFF. CDR3 DNA: TGCGCCAGCAGCTTTGAGACAGGGGGCAATGAGCAGTTCTTC. The chain couples TRBV5-1 to TRBJ2-1; 9 nucleotides agree with TRBD1. CDR1 SGHRS and CDR2 YFSETQ come from the germline V gene. The junction had 3 bases not matched to a gene; V was cut back by 2 bases and J by 6 bases. The CDR3 is made up of 14 amino acids.

This clonotype was seen repeatedly, ten times or more. V and J are TRBV20-1 and TRBJ2-1; TRBD1 is a possible D gene (6 bases). This CDR3 spans 15 amino acids. CDR1 and CDR2 (germline): DFQATT, SNEGSKA (reference sequence). V gave up 4 bases and J gave up 0 bases, with 13 bases separating them. The CDR3 loop is CSATPGVLSYNEQFF. CDR3 sequence (DNA): TGCAGTGCTACCCCAGGGGTGCTCTCCTACAATGAGCAGTTCTTC.

This clonotype was seen many times. The V gene is TRBV30, the J gene TRBJ2-3, with unresolved D. CDR1 GTSNPN and CDR2 SVGIG come from the germline V gene (reference sequence). CDR3 length: 12 amino acids. Trimming pared 1 base from V and 7 bases from J, leaving 9 bases between. CDR3 residues: CAWSGGSHTQYF. CDR3 nucleotide sequence: TGTGCCTGGAGTGGAGGCTCTCATACGCAGTATTTT.

In this sample, this clonotype turned up many times. This chain links TRBV20-1 with TRBJ2-7, with D unclear. The germline V gene has CDR1 DFQATT and CDR2 SNEGSKA (reference sequence). V lost 6 bases and J 0 bases, leaving 12 bases between the germline ends. This CDR3 is 13 amino acids long. The CDR3 loop reads CSAVDPSSYEQYF. Written as DNA, the CDR3 is TGCAGTGCCGTGGACCCGAGCTCCTACGAGCAGTACTTC.

A word on this clonotype: A much more abundant neighbour one base away suggests this may be a read error. The J gene is TRBJ1-1, the V gene TRBV12-3 or TRBV12-4, with D unresolved. The CDR3 contains 12 residues. V lost 5 bases and J lost 11, with 15 bases in between. The CDR3 coding sequence is TGTGCCAGCAGTGCCACCCGGAGTAGGGCTTTCTTT. This encodes CASSATRSRAFF.

This clonotype was counted a few times. This sequence joins TRBV29-1 and TRBJ2-2; no clear D gene. V gave up 0 bases and J gave up 0 bases, with 8 bases separating them. The germline V gene has CDR1 SQVTM and CDR2 ANQGSEA. The CDR3 is 15 amino acids. This CDR3 is CSVEDPFSNTGELFF. CDR3 bases: TGCAGCGTTGAAGACCCCTTCTCGAACACCGGGGAGCTGTTTTTT.

Ten or more counts support this clonotype. V usage is TRBV6-1 and J usage is TRBJ2-3; 11 bases are shared with TRBD2. The trim removed 2 bases at V and 3 bases at J, leaving 7 bases unmatched. The CDR3 spans 17 residues. Germline V gives CDR1 MNHNS, CDR2 SASEGT. In DNA form, the CDR3 reads TGTGCCAGCAGTGAATTATTAGCGGGGGGGCCTACAGATACGCAGTATTTT. Translating it yields CASSELLAGGPTDTQYF.

This clonotype was counted a few times. The chain is built from TRBV19 and TRBJ1-1; 7 bases are a match to TRBD1. J was trimmed by 5 bases and V by 3 bases; bases with no gene match: 15. Per the germline V gene, CDR1 is LNHDA and CDR2 is SQIVND (reference sequence). The CDR3 spans 17 residues. As DNA, the CDR3 is TGTGCCAGTAGTATTAACGGGCAGGGGGGGGGAAAGACTGAAGCTTTCTTT. Translating gives CASSINGQGGGKTEAFF.

The chain has TRBV14 and TRBJ2-3; 9 bases agree with TRBD2. Germline assignment: CDR1 SGHDN and CDR2 FVKESK. The CDR3 spans 16 residues. Trimming at V came to 4 bases and at J to 2 bases, leaving 7 bases not matched to a gene. CDR3 region: CASSLLAGLNTDTQYF. Here the CDR3 DNA reads TGTGCCAGCAGCCTTCTAGCGGGGCTAAACACAGATACGCAGTATTTT.

There are many counts of this clonotype. This chain joins TRBV20-1 and TRBJ2-5; the match to TRBD2 covers 9 bases. With 3 bases clipped from V and 5 bases from J, the junction kept 13 bases outside the gene matches. This CDR3 spans 16 amino acids. In germline, CDR1 is DFQATT, CDR2 SNEGSKA (reference sequence). CDR3 loop: CSARAELAGRVETQYF. CDR3 DNA: TGCAGTGCTAGGGCGGAACTAGCGGGCAGAGTGGAGACCCAGTACTTC.

The chain combines TRBV4-1 with TRBJ2-7; TRBD2 agrees at 8 bases. The germline V gene encodes CDR1 MGHRA and CDR2 YSYEKL. The V segment lost 0 bases and the J segment 10 bases; nucleotides outside the gene matches: 8. This CDR3 is built from 14 residues. CDR3 in amino acids: CASSQDFGGDTQYF. CDR3 sequence (DNA): TGCGCCAGCAGCCAAGATTTCGGGGGGGATACTCAGTACTTC.

The rearrangement joins TRBV20-1 to TRBJ1-1; 8 bases agree with TRBD1. The V segment lost 1 base and the J segment 0 bases; nucleotides outside the gene matches: 4. Germline loops: CDR1 DFQATT, CDR2 SNEGSKA (reference sequence). The CDR3 is made up of 15 amino acids. The CDR3 region has the DNA TGCAGTGCTAGAGCCCCAGGGGGCATGAACACTGAAGCTTTCTTT. This codes for CSARAPGGMNTEAFF.

The J gene is TRBJ1-5, the V gene TRBV6-1; maybe TRBD1 (5 bases). Germline-derived CDR1 and CDR2 are MNHNS and SASEGT. The CDR3 extends over 15 amino acids. Trimming took off 3 bases at V and 2 bases at J, with 11 bases between the two ends. The CDR3 reads CASSESGVRNQPQHF. The CDR3 DNA follows: TGTGCCAGCAGTGAGTCGGGGGTTCGCAATCAGCCCCAGCATTTT.

The table lists this clonotype with many counts. The genes are TRBV7-2 and TRBJ1-2; no reliable D call. Germline CDR1 SGHTA, CDR2 FQGNSA. Trimming took 4 bases from V and 8 from J, leaving 14 bases between them. This CDR3 is 13 amino acids long. The CDR3 here is CASSSQQFGGYTF. The CDR3 DNA follows: TGTGCCAGCAGCTCCCAACAGTTCGGCGGCTACACCTTC.

This chain connects TRBV5-5 to TRBJ2-7; TRBD2 might be the D (6 bases). This CDR3 is built from 13 residues. CDR1 and CDR2 (germline): SGHKS, YYEKEE (reference sequence). V was clipped by 2 bases and J by 10 bases, with 16 bases between them. CDR3 sequence reads: CASSLRTRESQYF. CDR3 in DNA: TGTGCCAGCAGCTTACGGACACGGGAGTCCCAGTACTTC.

This rearrangement joins TRBV7-2 to TRBJ2-1; a weak D match, TRBD1 (6 bases). CDR1 is SGHTA, CDR2 FQGNSA, per germline. V lost 5 bases and J lost 10, with 15 bases in between. This CDR3 is 13 amino acids long. The CDR3 nucleotides are TGTGCCAGCAGCAAAAGTCCCGGACAGGAGCAGTTCTTC. Translating gives CASSKSPGQEQFF.

On this clonotype: A much larger clone lies a single base off, so this may be a read error. The CDR3: CASNKLISTEEKLFF. DNA for the CDR3: TGCGCCAGCAACAAACTTATTTCGACCGAGGAAAAACTGTTTTTT. The chain combines TRBV5-1 with TRBJ1-4; D remains unclear. This CDR3 is 15 amino acids long. Trimming took 6 bases from V and 8 from J, leaving 20 bases between them. The germline CDR1 and CDR2 sequences are SGHRS and YFSETQ.

This clonotype showed up many times. This chain links TRBV20-1 with TRBJ1-2; D is uncertain. The CDR3 covers 13 residues. V was shortened by 0 bases and J by 6 bases, with 11 bases between the two germline ends. Germline lookup yields CDR1 DFQATT and CDR2 SNEGSKA (reference sequence). CDR3 region: CSARDAGFDGYTF. DNA for the CDR3: TGCAGTGCTAGAGATGCGGGCTTTGATGGCTACACCTTC.

The table lists this clonotype with many counts. A much larger clonotype is one base distant, so this may be a read error. The J gene is TRBJ1-2, the V gene TRBV7-9, with D maybe TRBD1 (5 bases). Per the germline V gene, CDR1 is SEHNR and CDR2 is FQNEAQ (reference sequence). V lost 5 bases and J lost 8, with 12 bases in between. This CDR3 region has 12 residues. CDR3 sequence (DNA): TGTGCCAGCAGCCCCCGCAGGGCGGGCTACACCTTC. As protein: CASSPRRAGYTF.

About this clonotype: A read error may explain this, as a much larger clone is one base away. The missing conserved phenylalanine or tryptophan at the end of this CDR3 makes a read error likely. This rearrangement joins TRBV18 to TRBJ2-3; 12 bases map to TRBD2. The V and J ends lost 1 base and 2 bases, in that order; junction bases with no gene match: 4. The CDR3 sequence is 17 residues long. Germline V CDR1 and CDR2: KGHSH, LQKENI. In DNA, the CDR3 is TGTGCCAGCTCACCACTTCGGACTAGCGGGAACACAGATACGCAGTATTAT. It encodes CASSPLRTSGNTDTQYY.